This T cell receptor beta chain was observed in a study of HIV-infected children after antiretroviral therapy interruption. Germline values: CDR1 LGHNT, CDR2 FRNRAP. The CDR3 length is 11 residues. V lost 7 bases to trimming and J lost 1 base, with 5 bases between them. Treatment in this sample: PENTA 11 planned treatment interruption arm or continuous ART arm. A 3' RACE protocol on RNA, with unique molecular identifiers, produced the TCR library. Each CDR3 protein is one row after TCRdb ran MiXCR on the 3' RACE reads. The data show under 50,000 distinct CDR3 sequences, around 4.1% seen once. Here the sequenced sample was CD45RA+ CD4+ T cells from PBMCs, pooled from several time points, taken from a donor given antiretroviral therapy, either interrupted or continuous. The sample's subset: naive CD4+ CD45RA+ CD45RO- T cells. This TCR was recovered from a pool of human donors with HIV. V gene TRBV12-5 combines with J gene TRBJ2-7, with D unresolved. The CDR3 sequence: CASDLSYEQYF. The CDR3 DNA sequence: TGTGCTAGTGACTTATCCTACGAGCAGTACTTC.